Listed here are 28 T cell receptor beta chains from one sample, sequenced in a study of graft-versus-host responses after intestinal transplantation. Libraries were prepared by immunoSEQ multiplex PCR; TCRdb keeps only in-frame clonotypes and omits some of them. Among about 130,000 clones listed, roughly 91% were seen once. Which antigens these TCRs recognize remains unknown. The source was unstimulated CD4+ T cells sorted from spleen or lymph node cells, collected before intestinal transplant. These receptors came from a human donor who received an intestinal transplant.

Written as DNA, the CDR3 is TGTGCCAGCCGCCCTGCAGGAGACCACAATGAGCAGTTCTTC. This codes for CASRPAGDHNEQFF. V usage is TRBV6-5 and J usage is TRBJ2-1; D unclear. Trimming left V 8 bases short and J 5 bases short, with 16 bases between. The CDR3 is 14 residues long. Germline V lookup: CDR1 MNHEY, CDR2 SVGAGI.

This clone appeared once. The V gene is TRBV2, the J gene TRBJ2-1, with TRBD2 matching 13 bases. Trimming took 6 bases from V and 10 from J; bases not matched to a gene: 9. Germline CDR1 reads SNHLY; CDR2 reads FYNNEI. The CDR3 has 15 amino acids. The CDR3 region has the DNA TGTGCCAGCAGGGCTACTAGCGGGAGGGCAGGGGAGCAGTTCTTC. Translation: CASRATSGRAGEQFF.

V and J are TRBV4-1 and TRBJ1-1; 7 bases map to TRBD1. Losses at the gene ends were 3 bases for V and 6 bases for J; bases not matched to a gene: 13. The CDR3 extends over 16 amino acids. Germline assignment: CDR1 MGHRA and CDR2 YSYEKL. Here the CDR3 reads CASSHQRGEGAPEAFF. The CDR3 DNA sequence: TGCGCCAGCAGCCACCAACGCGGGGAGGGGGCCCCTGAAGCTTTCTTT.

The rearrangement links TRBV30 to TRBJ1-3; 8 nucleotides align to TRBD1. CDR3 length equals 14 residues. Unmatched junction bases numbered 2, after V lost 2 bases and J lost 2 bases. CDR1 is GTSNPN and CDR2 is SVGIG in the germline V gene (reference sequence). CDR3 bases: TGTGCCTGGAGTTCAGGGGGCGCTGGAAACACCATATATTTT. Translated: CAWSSGGAGNTIYF. Variable domain in full (rest from reference TRBV30 and TRBJ1-3): SQTIHQWPATLVQPVGSPLSLECTVEGTSNPNLYWYRQAAGRGLQLLFYSVGIGQISSEVPQNLSASRPQDRQFILSSKKLLLSDSGFYLCAWSSGGAGNTIYFGEGSWLTVV.

The V gene is TRBV10-1, the J gene TRBJ2-3; TRBD2 aligns across 14 bases. Germline V CDR1 and CDR2: WNHNN, SYGVQD (reference sequence). This CDR3 has 20 amino acids. The V and J ends lost 3 bases and 3 bases, in that order; junction bases with no gene match: 14. The CDR3: CASSDSRTSGRWVWTDTQYF. For the CDR3, the DNA is TGCGCCAGCAGTGATTCTCGGACTAGCGGGAGGTGGGTTTGGACAGATACGCAGTATTTT.

The genes are TRBV18 and TRBJ2-7, with D possibly being TRBD1 (6 bases). V lost 0 bases, J lost 5 bases, and 14 bases lay in between. CDR1 KGHSH and CDR2 LQKENI come from the germline V gene. The CDR3 extends over 15 amino acids. The CDR3 nucleotides read TGTGCCAGCTCACCACCCAGGGGATCCGGGAACGAGCAGTACTTC. As protein: CASSPPRGSGNEQYF.

V usage is TRBV7-8 and J usage is TRBJ2-5, with 7 bases that match TRBD1. The J call may be faulty, since TRBJ2-7 better matches the DNA end. Per germline, CDR1 SGHVS and CDR2 FQNEAQ. The CDR3 sequence is 15 residues long. The CDR3 region is CASSSRTGFSYEQYF. The CDR3 nucleotides read TGTGCCAGCAGCTCGCGGACAGGATTCTCCTACGAGCAGTACTTC.

This clone turned up a few times. This sequence joins TRBV10-3 and TRBJ2-2; D perhaps matches TRBD1 (5 bases). In germline, CDR1 is ENHRY, CDR2 SYGVKD. Trimming stripped 6 bases from V and 7 bases from J, with 9 bases between. This CDR3 has 12 residues. CDR3 nucleotides: TGTGCCATCAGGCAGGGTATCGGGGAGCTGTTTTTT. It encodes CAIRQGIGELFF.

This chain joins TRBV7-9 and TRBJ2-1, with a tentative D call TRBD2 (6 bases). This CDR3 is built from 13 residues. Between the trimmed V and J ends, which lost 11 bases and 9 bases, there was a span of 20 bases. Germline V gene data show CDR1 as SEHNR and CDR2 as FQNEAQ (reference sequence). CDR3 sequence (DNA): TGTGCCGGAGGGCGACGCGGGACCTTTGAGCAGTTCTTC. It is translated as CAGGRRGTFEQFF.

The chain combines TRBV21-1 with TRBJ1-3. TRBV21-1 is reported as a pseudogene. CDR3 length: 15 residues. CDR3 in amino acids: CASSTEGRLGNTIYF. The DNA for the CDR3 is TGTGCCAGCAGCACGGAGGGGCGCTTAGGAAACACCATATATTTT.

V and J are TRBV18 and TRBJ2-1; D uncertain. Germline V gene sequence: CDR1 KGHSH, CDR2 LQKENI. The CDR3 is 14 residues long. V lost 2 bases to trimming and J lost 1 base, with 6 bases between them. In DNA, the CDR3 is TGTGCCAGCTCACCAGACGGGTCCTACAATGAGCAGTTCTTC. Translated: CASSPDGSYNEQFF.

This clone was counted only a few times. This chain links TRBV7-9 with TRBJ2-2; maybe TRBD1 (6 bases). V gave up 3 bases and J gave up 4 bases, with 6 bases separating them. Germline V gene lookup returns CDR1 SEHNR and CDR2 FQNEAQ (reference sequence). CDR3 length equals 13 residues. The CDR3 bases are TGTGCCAGCAGCTTCAGGGGCACCGGGGAGCTGTTTTTT. Protein sequence: CASSFRGTGELFF.

The gene calls are TRBV19 and TRBJ1-1, with a weak D call TRBD1 (5 bases). Per the germline V gene, CDR1 is LNHDA and CDR2 is SQIVND (reference sequence). This CDR3 comprises 15 residues. Trimming removed 5 bases at V and 1 base at J, with 14 bases between. DNA for the CDR3: TGTGCCAGTAGTGGAGCGGGACGAAGGAACACTGAAGCTTTCTTT. The encoded protein is CASSGAGRRNTEAFF.

The chain carries TRBV5-1 and TRBJ2-3; no clear D. CDR1 SGHRS and CDR2 YFSETQ come from the germline V gene. V was cut by 4 bases and J by 2 bases, with 11 bases left in between. The CDR3 consists of 14 residues. The CDR3 nucleotides are TGCGCCAGCAGCAGTGAGGACCCCACAGATACGCAGTATTTT. The encoded protein is CASSSEDPTDTQYF.

The chain uses TRBV10-3 and TRBJ2-7; TRBD2 agrees at 8 bases. The germline CDR1 and CDR2 sequences are ENHRY and SYGVKD. This CDR3 is built from 12 residues. V lost 7 bases and J lost 6; bases outside the gene matches: 5. CDR3 region: CAIKGLGGEQYF. CDR3 nucleotides: TGTGCCATCAAGGGACTAGGGGGCGAGCAGTACTTC.

V usage is TRBV27 and J usage is TRBJ2-5; weak D call: TRBD1 (5 bases). With the DNA end fitting TRBJ2-7 better, the J assignment may be wrong. The CDR3 has 16 amino acids. Germline V lookup: CDR1 MNHEY, CDR2 SMNVEV (reference sequence). Here the CDR3 DNA reads TGTGCCAGCAAACTCACAAGGGGCGCTAGCTCCTACGAGCAGTACTTC. This codes for CASKLTRGASSYEQYF.

The J gene is TRBJ2-2, the V gene TRBV6-6; no firm D call. The CDR3 contains 14 residues. V was shortened by 7 bases and J by 5 bases, with 14 bases between the two germline ends. CDR1 MNHNY and CDR2 SVGAGI come from the germline V gene (reference sequence). CDR3 protein: CASTRLGRTGELFF. DNA for the CDR3: TGTGCCAGCACCCGCTTGGGCCGGACCGGGGAGCTGTTTTTT.

The genes are TRBV2 and TRBJ2-7, with TRBD1 as a possible D gene (6 bases). There are 14 residues in the CDR3. CDR1 is SNHLY, CDR2 FYNNEI, per germline. V lost 2 bases and J 2 bases, leaving 10 bases between the germline ends. DNA for the CDR3: TGTGCCAGCAGTGAAAACAGGGTTCCCTACGAGCAGTACTTC. Translating it yields CASSENRVPYEQYF.

V gene TRBV28 combines with J gene TRBJ2-2, with D tentatively TRBD2 (5 bases). This CDR3 has 12 residues. V lost 2 bases and J lost 13, with 11 bases in between. The germline CDR1 and CDR2 sequences are MDHEN and SYDVKM. Written as DNA, the CDR3 is TGTGCCAGCAGTTTACCGGGGTACGGGCTGTTTTTT. Translating it yields CASSLPGYGLFF. Complete variable domain (other parts from reference TRBV28 and TRBJ2-2): DVKVTQSSRYLVKRTGEKVFLECVQDMDHENMFWYRQDPGLGLRLIYFSYDVKMKEKGDIPEGYSVSREKKERFSLILESASTNQTSMYLCASSLPGYGLFFGEGSRLTVL.

V gene TRBV19 combines with J gene TRBJ2-5; 8 bases align to TRBD1. Germline assignment: CDR1 LNHDA and CDR2 SQIVND (reference sequence). The CDR3 has 11 residues. The junction had 0 bases not matched to a gene; V was cut back by 8 bases and J by 4 bases. The CDR3 is CASGTGETQYF. DNA of the CDR3: TGTGCCAGTGGGACAGGAGAGACCCAGTACTTC.

J is TRBJ2-1 and V is TRBV2, with D possibly matching TRBD2 (6 bases). Trimming shortened V by 4 bases and J by 0 bases, and 10 bases separated the two germline ends. The V gene's germline CDR1 is SNHLY and CDR2 FYNNEI. This CDR3 has 15 residues. CDR3 DNA sequence: TGTGCCAGCAGTGGTGGGGGACTCTCCTACAATGAGCAGTTCTTC. Protein product: CASSGGGLSYNEQFF.

V is TRBV7-3 and J is TRBJ1-1; D call uncertain. The V gene lost 1 base and the J gene lost 0 bases, with 9 bases spanning the gap. The CDR3 is made up of 15 amino acids. CDR1 and CDR2 (germline): SGHTA, FQGTGA. CDR3 in amino acids: CASSLIGRLNTEAFF. The DNA for the CDR3 is TGTGCCAGCAGCTTAATTGGTAGATTGAACACTGAAGCTTTCTTT. The full variable domain, its missing parts supplied by reference TRBV7-3 and TRBJ1-1, is GAGVSQTPSNKVTEKGKYVELRCDPISGHTALYWYRQSLGQGPEFLIYFQGTGAADDSGLPNDRFFAVRPEGSVSTLKIQRTERGDSAVYLCASSLIGRLNTEAFFGQGTRLTVV.

This chain uses TRBV6-6 with TRBJ1-2; D remains unclear. Trimming shortened V by 5 bases and J by 2 bases, and 3 bases separated the two germline ends. Germline V lookup: CDR1 MNHNY, CDR2 SVGAGI (reference sequence). The CDR3 is 11 amino acids. CDR3 region: CASSVNYGYTF. CDR3 sequence (DNA): TGTGCCAGCAGTGTCAACTATGGCTACACCTTC.

The V gene is TRBV5-1, the J gene TRBJ2-5; 7 positions agree with TRBD1. The J segment lost 0 bases and the V segment lost 2 bases, leaving 1 base of the junction unmatched. There are 14 residues in the CDR3. Germline V gene data show CDR1 as SGHRS and CDR2 as YFSETQ. As DNA, the CDR3 is TGCGCCAGCAGCTTTCAGGGGGACCAAGAGACCCAGTACTTC. It encodes CASSFQGDQETQYF.

The J gene is TRBJ1-1, the V gene TRBV18; TRBD1 might be the D (5 bases). V was pared by 1 base and J by 5 bases, with 17 bases between. This CDR3 is 16 amino acids long. The germline gives CDR1 KGHSH, CDR2 LQKENI. The DNA for the CDR3 is TGTGCCAGCTCACCACGGCAGGCCAGGACACGAACTGAAGCTTTCTTT. Encoded protein: CASSPRQARTRTEAFF.

This chain links TRBV11-3 with TRBJ2-7, with 7 positions matching TRBD2. CDR3 size: 15 residues. Looked up from germline, CDR1 is SGHNT and CDR2 is YENEEA. With 1 base clipped from V and 0 bases from J, the junction kept 3 bases outside the gene matches. The CDR3 loop reads CASSLGTSASYEQYF. In nucleotides, the CDR3 is TGTGCCAGCAGCTTAGGAACTAGCGCCTCCTACGAGCAGTACTTC.

This clone showed up just once. This chain links TRBV10-3 with TRBJ2-3; either TRBD1 or TRBD2 may supply D (5 bases each). The germline gives CDR1 ENHRY, CDR2 SYGVKD. Trimming removed 6 bases from V and 14 bases from J, with 18 bases in between. CDR3 length: 12 residues. CDR3 DNA: TGTGCCATCAGCGAAACCGGGACGGCAAGGTATTTT. Amino acids: CAISETGTARYF.

This clone was counted a few times. The sample has other DNA sequences that encode this CDR3 too. Here the CDR3 DNA reads TGTGCCAGCAGCTCAATACCGGGACTAGCGGAAAGCTCCTACAATGAGCAGTTCTTC. Its translation is CASSSIPGLAESSYNEQFF. The V call is TRBV7-3, the J call TRBJ2-1; 11 nucleotides line up with TRBD2. With 4 bases clipped from V and 0 bases from J, the junction kept 11 bases outside the gene matches. The CDR3 is 19 residues long. CDR1 and CDR2 from the germline V gene are SGHTA and FQGTGA. Together with reference TRBV7-3 and TRBJ2-1, the CDR3 gives the full variable domain: GAGVSQTPSNKVTEKGKYVELRCDPISGHTALYWYRQSLGQGPEFLIYFQGTGAADDSGLPNDRFFAVRPEGSVSTLKIQRTERGDSAVYLCASSSIPGLAESSYNEQFFGPGTRLTVL.